This passage covers 8 T cell receptor beta chains from one sample sequenced in a study of T cells in Graves' hyperthyroidism and ophthalmopathy. Amplification of TCR beta CDR3 regions was performed using RNA transcripts as template. The HTBI set primed first-round TCR CDR3 RT-PCR. MiXCR, applied by TCRdb to the multiplex PCR reads, yields one record per CDR3 protein. Among about 340,000 distinct CDR3 sequences listed, roughly a fifth were seen once. Input material: blood. The receptors were sampled from a woman aged 45-60 years with Graves' hyperthyroidism.

The sample holds many counts of this clonotype. V gene TRBV5-1 combines with J gene TRBJ1-2, with a weak D call TRBD1 (5 bases). V gave up 0 bases and J gave up 7 bases, with 13 bases separating them. This CDR3 spans 14 amino acids. Germline loops: CDR1 SGHRS, CDR2 YFSETQ. CDR3 protein: CASSLVGTSGGYTF. The CDR3 coding sequence is TGCGCCAGCAGCTTGGTGGGGACCTCGGGTGGCTACACCTTC.

The rearrangement uses TRBV9 and TRBJ2-5, with D perhaps TRBD2 (7 bases). The CDR3 runs to 15 residues. Germline V lookup: CDR1 SGDLS, CDR2 YYNGEE. The V and J ends lost 0 bases and 4 bases respectively, with 13 bases between them. The CDR3 is CASSVDRGARETQYF. The DNA of the CDR3 is TGTGCCAGCAGCGTAGATCGGGGGGCCCGAGAGACCCAGTACTTC.

The V gene is TRBV3-1, the J gene TRBJ2-2; a weak D match, TRBD2 (5 bases). The germline CDR1 and CDR2 sequences are LGHDT and YNNKEL (reference sequence). Trimming removed 2 bases from V and 4 bases from J, with 8 bases in between. The CDR3 consists of 14 residues. In DNA form, the CDR3 reads TGTGCCAGCAGCCAATCCGGGGTCACCGGGGAGCTGTTTTTT. Residues: CASSQSGVTGELFF. The full variable domain, rest sourced from reference TRBV3-1 and TRBJ2-2, is DTAVSQTPKYLVTQMGNDKSIKCEQNLGHDTMYWYKQDSKKFLKIMFSYNNKELIINETVPNRFSPKSPDKAHLNLHINSLELGDSAVYFCASSQSGVTGELFFGEGSRLTVL.

The CDR3 DNA sequence: TGTGCCAGCAGTTGGGACAGTTCACCCCTCCACTTT. This codes for CASSWDSSPLHF. The chain uses TRBV28 and TRBJ1-6, with 7 nucleotides matching TRBD1. CDR3 length equals 12 residues. Germline assignment: CDR1 MDHEN and CDR2 SYDVKM. V lost 4 bases, J lost 9 bases, and 0 bases stayed unmatched.

This clonotype appeared many times. The chain carries TRBV27 and TRBJ2-3; no clear D gene. The CDR3 runs to 16 residues. CDR1 is MNHEY and CDR2 is SMNVEV in the germline V gene (reference sequence). V dropped 5 bases and J dropped 5 bases, with 20 bases sitting between them. The CDR3 nucleotides are TGTGCCAGCAGTGCCCAAACACCACACAGAGGAGATACGCAGTATTTT. It is translated as CASSAQTPHRGDTQYF.

This clonotype has a handful of counts. One end of the junction is discordant with germline, which a read error may explain. This sequence joins TRBV7-2 and TRBJ2-3; 9 bases match TRBD2. The CDR3 spans 15 residues. Germline CDR1 SGHTA, CDR2 FQGNSA. The CDR3 DNA is TGTGTCAGCAGCTTTCTTTCTAGCGGGGCGGGTACGCAGTATTTT. It translates to CVSSFLSSGAGTQYF.

This clonotype was found a few times. J is TRBJ2-7 and V is TRBV28, with D hard to call. Trimming shortened V by 2 bases and J by 4 bases, and 6 bases separated the two germline ends. This CDR3 spans 12 amino acids. Germline V gives CDR1 MDHEN, CDR2 SYDVKM. The CDR3 region is CASSLKPYEQYF. The CDR3 coding sequence is TGTGCCAGCAGTTTAAAACCATACGAGCAGTACTTC.

V and J are TRBV28 and TRBJ2-7; TRBD1 matches 11 bases. CDR1 MDHEN and CDR2 SYDVKM come from the germline V gene. This CDR3 has 15 residues. The J segment lost 6 bases and the V segment lost 6 bases, leaving 10 bases of the junction unmatched. The CDR3 reads CASSPPDRGLSEQYF. The CDR3 DNA reads TGTGCCAGCAGCCCTCCGGACAGGGGGCTCAGCGAGCAGTACTTC.